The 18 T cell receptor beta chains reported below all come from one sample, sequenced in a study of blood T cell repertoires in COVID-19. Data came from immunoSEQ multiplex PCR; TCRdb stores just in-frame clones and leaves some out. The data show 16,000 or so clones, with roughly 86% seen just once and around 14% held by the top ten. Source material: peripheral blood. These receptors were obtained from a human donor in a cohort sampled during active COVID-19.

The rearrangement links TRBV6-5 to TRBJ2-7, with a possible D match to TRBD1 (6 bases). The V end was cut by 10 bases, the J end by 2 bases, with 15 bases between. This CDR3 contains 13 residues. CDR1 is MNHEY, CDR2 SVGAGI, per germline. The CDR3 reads CAIRTANTYEQYF. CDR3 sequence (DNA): TGTGCCATCCGGACAGCCAACACCTACGAGCAGTACTTC.

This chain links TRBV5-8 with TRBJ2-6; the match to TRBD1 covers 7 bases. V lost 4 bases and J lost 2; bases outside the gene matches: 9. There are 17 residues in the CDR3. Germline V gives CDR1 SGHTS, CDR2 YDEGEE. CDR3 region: CASSLRQGSTGANVLTF. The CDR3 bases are TGTGCCAGCAGCCTTCGACAGGGAAGTACTGGGGCCAACGTCCTGACTTTC.

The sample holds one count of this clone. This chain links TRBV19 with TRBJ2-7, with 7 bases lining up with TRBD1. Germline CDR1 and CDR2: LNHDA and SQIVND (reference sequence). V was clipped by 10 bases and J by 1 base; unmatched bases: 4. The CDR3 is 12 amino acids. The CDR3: CATSTGSYEQYF. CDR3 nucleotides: TGTGCCACATCGACAGGGTCCTACGAGCAGTACTTC.

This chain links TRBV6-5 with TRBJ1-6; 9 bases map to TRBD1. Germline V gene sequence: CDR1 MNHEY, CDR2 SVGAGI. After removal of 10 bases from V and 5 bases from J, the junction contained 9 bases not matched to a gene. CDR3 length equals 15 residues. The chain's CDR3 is CAIARDRDDNSPLHF. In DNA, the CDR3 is TGTGCCATCGCCCGGGACAGGGATGATAATTCACCCCTCCACTTT.

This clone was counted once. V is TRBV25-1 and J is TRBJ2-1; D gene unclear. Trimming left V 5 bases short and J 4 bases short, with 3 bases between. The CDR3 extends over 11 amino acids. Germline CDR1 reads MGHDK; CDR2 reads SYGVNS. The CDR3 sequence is CASSHYNEQFF. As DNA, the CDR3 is TGTGCCAGCAGTCATTACAATGAGCAGTTCTTC.

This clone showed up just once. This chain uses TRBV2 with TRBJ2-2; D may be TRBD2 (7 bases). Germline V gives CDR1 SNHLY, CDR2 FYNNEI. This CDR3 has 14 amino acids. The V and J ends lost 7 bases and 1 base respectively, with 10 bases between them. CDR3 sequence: CASTGGRNTGELFF. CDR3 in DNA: TGTGCCAGCACCGGGGGGCGGAACACCGGGGAGCTGTTTTTT.

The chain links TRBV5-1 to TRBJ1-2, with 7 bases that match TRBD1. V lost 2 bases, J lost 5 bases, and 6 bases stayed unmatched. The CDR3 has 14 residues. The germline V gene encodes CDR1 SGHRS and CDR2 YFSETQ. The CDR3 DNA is TGCGCCAGCAGCTTAAGACAGGGATCGTATGGCTACACCTTC. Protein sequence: CASSLRQGSYGYTF.

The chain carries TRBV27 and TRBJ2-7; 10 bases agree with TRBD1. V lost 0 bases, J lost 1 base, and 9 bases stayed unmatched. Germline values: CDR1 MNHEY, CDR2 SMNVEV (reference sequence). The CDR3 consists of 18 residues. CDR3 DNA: TGTGCCAGCAGTTTATCGCCCCGGACAGGGGGACGTTCCTACGAGCAGTACTTC. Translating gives CASSLSPRTGGRSYEQYF.

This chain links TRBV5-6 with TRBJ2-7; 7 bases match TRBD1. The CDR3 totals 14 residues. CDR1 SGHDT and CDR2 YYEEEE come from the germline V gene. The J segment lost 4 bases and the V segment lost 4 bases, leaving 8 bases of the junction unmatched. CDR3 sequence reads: CASSRVTGYYEQYF. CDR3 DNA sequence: TGTGCCAGCAGCCGAGTGACAGGGTATTACGAGCAGTACTTC.

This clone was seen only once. CDR3 sequence reads: CASSQDPGFNSPLHF. DNA for the CDR3: TGTGCCAGCAGCCAAGATCCAGGTTTTAATTCACCCCTCCACTTT. V gene TRBV4-2 combines with J gene TRBJ1-6; no firm D call. Trimming cost V 0 bases and J 6 bases, with 9 bases left between them. Germline V lookup: CDR1 LGHNA, CDR2 YNFKEQ. This CDR3 is 15 amino acids long.

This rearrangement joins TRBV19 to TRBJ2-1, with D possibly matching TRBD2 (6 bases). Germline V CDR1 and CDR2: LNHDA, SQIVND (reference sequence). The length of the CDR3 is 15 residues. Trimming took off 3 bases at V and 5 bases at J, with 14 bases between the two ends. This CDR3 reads CASSMLRGVHNEQFF. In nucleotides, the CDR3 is TGTGCCAGTAGTATGCTGCGGGGCGTCCACAATGAGCAGTTCTTC.

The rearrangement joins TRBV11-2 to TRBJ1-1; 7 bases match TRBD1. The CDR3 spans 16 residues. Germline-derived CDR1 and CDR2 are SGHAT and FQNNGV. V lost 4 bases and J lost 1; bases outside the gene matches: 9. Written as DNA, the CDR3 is TGTGCCAGCAGCTGGTCGTCCGGGACAGCGAACACTGAAGCTTTCTTT. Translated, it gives CASSWSSGTANTEAFF.

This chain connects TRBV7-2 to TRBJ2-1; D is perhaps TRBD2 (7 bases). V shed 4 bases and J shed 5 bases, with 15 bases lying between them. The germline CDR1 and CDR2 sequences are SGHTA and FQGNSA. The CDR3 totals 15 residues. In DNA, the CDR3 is TGTGCCAGCAGCTCAAGGGGGGGCCTAAACAATGAGCAGTTCTTC. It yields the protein CASSSRGGLNNEQFF.

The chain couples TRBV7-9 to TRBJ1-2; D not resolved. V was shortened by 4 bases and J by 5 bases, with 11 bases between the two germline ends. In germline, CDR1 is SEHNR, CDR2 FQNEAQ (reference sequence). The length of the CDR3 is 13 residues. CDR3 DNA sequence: TGTGCCAGCAGCTCGCCTTCGGGGTATGGCTACACCTTC. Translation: CASSSPSGYGYTF.

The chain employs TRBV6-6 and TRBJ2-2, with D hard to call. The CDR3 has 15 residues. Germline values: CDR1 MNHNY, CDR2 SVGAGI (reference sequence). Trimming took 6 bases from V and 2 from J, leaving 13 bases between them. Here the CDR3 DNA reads TGTGCCAGCAGCGCGTCCCATCCCAACACCGGGGAGCTGTTTTTT. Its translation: CASSASHPNTGELFF.

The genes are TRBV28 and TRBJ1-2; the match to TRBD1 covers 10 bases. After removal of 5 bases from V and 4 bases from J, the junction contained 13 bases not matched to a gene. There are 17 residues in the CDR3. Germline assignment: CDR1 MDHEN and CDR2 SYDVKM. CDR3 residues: CASSPYGGTGDLYGYTF. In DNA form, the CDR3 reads TGTGCCAGCAGTCCATACGGAGGGACAGGGGACCTCTATGGCTACACCTTC.

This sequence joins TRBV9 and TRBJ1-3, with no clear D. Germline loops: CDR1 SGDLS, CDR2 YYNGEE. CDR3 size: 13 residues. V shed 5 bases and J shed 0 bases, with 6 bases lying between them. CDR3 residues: CASSGSSGNTIYF. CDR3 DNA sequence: TGTGCCAGCAGTGGGAGCTCTGGAAACACCATATATTTT.

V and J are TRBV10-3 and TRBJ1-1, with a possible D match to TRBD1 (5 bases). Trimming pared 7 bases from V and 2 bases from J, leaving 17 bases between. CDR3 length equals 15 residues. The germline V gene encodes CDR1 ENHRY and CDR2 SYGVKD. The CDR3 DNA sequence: TGTGCCATCAAAAAGACGACAGCCTCCAACACTGAAGCTTTCTTT. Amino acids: CAIKKTTASNTEAFF.